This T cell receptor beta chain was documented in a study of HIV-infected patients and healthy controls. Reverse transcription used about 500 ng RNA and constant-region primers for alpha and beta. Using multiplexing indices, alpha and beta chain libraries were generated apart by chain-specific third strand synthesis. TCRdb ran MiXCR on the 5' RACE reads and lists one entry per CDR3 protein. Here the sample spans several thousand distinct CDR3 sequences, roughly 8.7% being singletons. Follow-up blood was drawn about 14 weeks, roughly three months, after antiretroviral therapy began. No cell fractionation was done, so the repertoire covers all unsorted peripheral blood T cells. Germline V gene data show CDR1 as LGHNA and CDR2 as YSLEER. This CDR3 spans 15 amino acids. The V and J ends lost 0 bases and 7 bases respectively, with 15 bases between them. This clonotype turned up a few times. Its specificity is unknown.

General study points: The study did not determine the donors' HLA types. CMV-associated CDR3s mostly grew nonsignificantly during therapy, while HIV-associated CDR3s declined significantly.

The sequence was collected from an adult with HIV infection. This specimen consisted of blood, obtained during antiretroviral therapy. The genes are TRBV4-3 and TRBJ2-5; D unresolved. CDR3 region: CASSQEKEYWGTQYF. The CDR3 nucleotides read TGCGCCAGCAGCCAAGAGAAAGAATATTGGGGGACCCAGTACTTC.